This TCR beta chain was identified in a study of blood T cells in healthy people across ages. Study outcomes and limitations: Naive CD4+ cells and diversity were both higher in long-lived donors than in aged donors.

A J-beta primer mix and a sample-barcoded 5' primer were used in a second PCR of roughly 6 to 12 cycles. TCRdb reprocessed the 5' RACE reads with MiXCR, giving one entry per CDR3 protein. This sample carries some 690,000 distinct CDR3 sequences, about 20% of them seen once, and the ten largest clones take about 22%. This clonotype was observed a handful of times. Antigen specificity is unknown. The germline V and J ends were trimmed by 3 bases and 7 bases, with 15 bases remaining between them. The length of the CDR3 is 15 residues. The sequence derives from a man in his sixties or seventies in good health. This chain joins TRBV12-3 or TRBV12-4 and TRBJ1-4, with D possibly matching TRBD1 (5 bases). Material for sequencing was blood. The CDR3 DNA sequence: TGTGCCAGCAGTTTTTCGACAGTCTTATTTGAAAAACTGTTTTTT. Its translation is CASSFSTVLFEKLFF.